This T cell receptor beta chain was sequenced in a study of CD8+ T cells in alopecia areata. V lost 4 bases to trimming and J lost 2 bases, with 11 bases between them. Germline CDR1 is SGHRS and CDR2 is YFSETQ. CDR3 length: 14 residues. This clone was detected a few times. What it binds is not known. In each case, RNA was isolated and then reverse transcribed into cDNA as the sequencing template. Assay used: immunoSEQ multiplex PCR; TCRdb lists only in-frame clones, some missing. The table lists tens of thousands of clones, roughly 60% of them singletons. Notes on the study in general: Unlike in mice, where it was clearer, TCR sharing across patients was less clear, possibly HLA-related. Researchers report lesional scalp, most notably alopecia totalis/universalis, outstripped normal scalp in clonality.

The chain links TRBV5-1 to TRBJ2-3; tentatively, D is TRBD1 (6 bases). The sequenced sample consisted of NKG2D-high CD8+ T cells sorted from blood. This TCR was sampled from a human donor with alopecia areata. CDR3 in DNA: TGCGCCAGCAGCCCGGGACAAAACACAGATACGCAGTATTTT. Encoded protein: CASSPGQNTDTQYF.